This T cell receptor (beta chain) was captured in a study of response to subunit inactivated influenza vaccine. The CDR3 is 18 amino acids. V was pared by 6 bases and J by 3 bases, with 26 bases between. Worth noting for this clonotype: Its antigen is as yet unknown.

TCRdb re-called the RT-PCR reads through MiXCR, storing one row per CDR3 protein. The sample consists of about 500,000 distinct CDR3 sequences, more than 15% of them appearing once. Regarding the study as a whole: Authors proposed each seasonal influenza vaccination draws in few new T cells.

The TCR sequence derives from a man aged 50 to 69 who received an inactivated influenza vaccine. This material consisted of CD4+ T cells sorted from PBMCs, taken about 23 months after vaccination. This chain connects TRBV12-3 or TRBV12-4 to TRBJ2-5; D is perhaps TRBD2 (5 bases). The CDR3 DNA follows: TGTGCCAGCAGCGCCGGAGGTCGAGATAGCAGAATAAAAGAGACCCAGTACTTC. Protein: CASSAGGRDSRIKETQYF.